A selection of T cell receptor beta chains follows, all from one sample in a study of T cell changes during pregnancy in multiple sclerosis. The data were produced by immunoSEQ multiplex PCR, yet TCRdb's version contains in-frame clones alone and is incomplete. The table has tens of thousands of clones, approximately 92% seen once. The sequencing used peripheral blood, collected before pregnancy. The source of these receptors is a female donor with multiple sclerosis, enrolled in a pregnancy study. Each CDR3 is given with its conserved first and last residue. The order of the fields is clone size, V gene, J gene, D gene, CDR3 protein, CDR3 DNA. The D gene is left open where the match is weak. Expanded clones are given a class, and other clones once, few, many or no size at all.

size: -; V: TRBV29-1; J: TRBJ1-1; D: -; CDR3: CSVEDAGNTEAFF; DNA: TGCAGCGTTGAAGATGCGGGGAACACTGAAGCTTTCTTT
size: -; V: TRBV4-2; J: TRBJ2-1; D: -; CDR3: CACLGLANNEQFF; DNA: TGTGCCTGCCTAGGCCTAGCGAACAATGAGCAGTTCTTC
size: -; V: TRBV18; J: TRBJ2-1; D: -; CDR3: CASSPSDTEQFF; DNA: TGTGCCAGCTCACCATCAGACACAGAGCAGTTCTTC
size: -; V: TRBV7-8; J: TRBJ2-1; D: -; CDR3: CASSSNPLLRSSYNEQFF; DNA: TGTGCCAGCAGCTCAAACCCTCTATTACGGAGCTCCTACAATGAGCAGTTCTTC
size: -; V: TRBV11-3; J: TRBJ2-5; D: TRBD2; CDR3: CASSDGTSGNQETQYF; DNA: TGTGCCAGCAGCGATGGGACTAGCGGGAACCAAGAGACCCAGTACTTC
size: -; V: TRBV28; J: TRBJ2-1; D: -; CDR3: CASSIGGPLYNEQFF; DNA: TGTGCCAGCAGTATCGGGGGACCACTTTACAATGAGCAGTTCTTC
size: -; V: TRBV6-4; J: TRBJ1-5; D: -; CDR3: CASSDSLSGPQHF; DNA: TGTGCCAGCAGTGACTCATTGAGTGGGCCCCAGCATTTT
size: -; V: TRBV5-4; J: TRBJ2-1; D: TRBD2; CDR3: CASSLAGLAGEYNEQFF; DNA: TGTGCCAGCAGCTTGGCGGGACTAGCGGGAGAGTACAATGAGCAGTTCTTC
size: -; V: TRBV6-6; J: TRBJ1-1; D: -; CDR3: CASRTASEGAFF; DNA: TGTGCCAGCAGAACAGCCTCCGAGGGAGCTTTCTTT
size: -; V: TRBV6-1; J: TRBJ2-5; D: -; CDR3: CASTLAFQETQYF; DNA: TGTGCCAGCACTCTAGCGTTCCAAGAGACCCAGTACTTC
size: -; V: TRBV4-2; J: TRBJ2-3; D: TRBD2; CDR3: CASSQALGLDTDTQYF; DNA: TGTGCCAGCAGCCAAGCGTTAGGACTAGACACAGATACGCAGTATTTT
size: -; V: TRBV7-2; J: TRBJ2-7; D: TRBD1; CDR3: CASSVGQGPYEQYF; DNA: TGTGCCAGCAGCGTGGGACAGGGACCCTACGAGCAGTACTTC
size: -; V: TRBV7-9; J: TRBJ2-3; D: -; CDR3: CASSFSEADTQYF; DNA: TGTGCCAGCAGCTTTTCGGAGGCCGATACGCAGTATTTT
size: -; V: TRBV5-1; J: TRBJ2-3; D: TRBD1; CDR3: CASSWTDRVGGDTQYF; DNA: TGCGCCAGCAGCTGGACGGACAGGGTGGGTGGAGATACGCAGTATTTT
size: -; V: TRBV19; J: TRBJ2-7; D: TRBD2; CDR3: CASSGGLAGAYEQYF; DNA: TGTGCCAGTAGTGGAGGACTAGCGGGCGCCTACGAGCAGTACTTC
size: -; V: TRBV29-1; J: TRBJ2-1; D: TRBD2; CDR3: CSVLGLAGDSYNEQFF; DNA: TGCAGCGTCTTAGGACTAGCGGGAGATTCCTACAATGAGCAGTTCTTC
size: -; V: TRBV28; J: TRBJ1-1; D: TRBD1; CDR3: CASRTQGARAFF; DNA: TGTGCCAGTAGAACTCAGGGGGCCCGGGCTTTCTTT
size: -; V: TRBV29-1; J: TRBJ1-3; D: TRBD1; CDR3: CSVRKYGQGGSGNTIYF; DNA: TGCAGCGTCCGGAAATACGGACAGGGGGGCTCTGGAAACACCATATATTTT
size: -; V: TRBV13; J: TRBJ2-3; D: TRBD2; CDR3: CASYRREEGTDTQYF; DNA: TGTGCCAGCTATCGGCGGGAGGAGGGCACAGATACGCAGTATTTT
size: -; V: TRBV7-2; J: TRBJ1-2; D: -; CDR3: CASSLETRSGYGYTF; DNA: TGTGCCAGCAGCTTAGAGACTCGAAGCGGCTATGGCTACACCTTC
size: -; V: TRBV29-1; J: TRBJ1-2; D: TRBD1; CDR3: CSVLVGTGAGDGYTF; DNA: TGCAGCGTCCTGGTCGGGACAGGGGCAGGCGATGGCTACACCTTC
size: -; V: TRBV2; J: TRBJ2-5; D: TRBD2; CDR3: CASNKRGLAGEETQYF; DNA: TGTGCCAGCAATAAGAGGGGACTAGCGGGAGAAGAGACCCAGTACTTC
size: -; V: TRBV6-1; J: TRBJ1-5; D: -; CDR3: CASSGSQGSFQPQHF; DNA: TGTGCCAGCAGTGGCTCACAGGGCAGTTTTCAGCCCCAGCATTTT
size: -; V: TRBV18; J: TRBJ2-7; D: TRBD1; CDR3: CASSLRQGLYEQYF; DNA: TGTGCCAGCTCACTTCGACAGGGGCTATACGAGCAGTACTTC
size: -; V: TRBV7-9; J: TRBJ2-7; D: -; CDR3: CASSLPGIIREQYF; DNA: TGTGCCAGCAGCTTGCCGGGAATCATTCGCGAGCAGTACTTC
size: -; V: TRBV5-1; J: TRBJ1-5; D: TRBD1; CDR3: CASSLGTGGNQPQHF; DNA: TGCGCCAGCAGCTTGGGGACAGGGGGCAATCAGCCCCAGCATTTT
size: -; V: TRBV4-3; J: TRBJ2-7; D: -; CDR3: CASSTGRGTYEQYF; DNA: TGCGCCAGCAGCACCGGCCGGGGAACGTACGAGCAGTACTTC
size: -; V: TRBV18; J: TRBJ2-3; D: TRBD1; CDR3: CASSPRRQGTDTQYF; DNA: TGTGCCAGCTCACCACGGAGACAGGGTACAGATACGCAGTATTTT
size: once; V: TRBV11-1; J: TRBJ2-3; D: TRBD1; CDR3: CASSPILGQGETDTQYF; DNA: TGTGCCAGCAGCCCTATACTGGGACAGGGCGAGACAGATACGCAGTATTTT
size: -; V: TRBV6-5; J: TRBJ2-1; D: -; CDR3: CASSYEGASYNEQFF; DNA: TGTGCCAGCAGTTACGAGGGAGCGTCCTACAATGAGCAGTTCTTC
size: -; V: TRBV5-5; J: TRBJ2-7; D: -; CDR3: CASSLGWGGLIEQYF; DNA: TGTGCCAGCAGCTTGGGCTGGGGGGGGCTAATCGAGCAGTACTTC
size: -; V: TRBV28; J: TRBJ2-5; D: TRBD1; CDR3: CASSSGTGGKQYF; DNA: TGTGCCAGCAGTTCCGGGACAGGGGGTAAGCAGTACTTC
size: -; V: TRBV4-1; J: TRBJ1-1; D: -; CDR3: CASNPRDIEPSTEAFF; DNA: TGCGCCAGCAACCCCCGGGATATAGAGCCGAGCACTGAAGCTTTCTTT
size: -; V: TRBV7-9; J: TRBJ2-5; D: -; CDR3: CASSGEDRTETQYF; DNA: TGTGCCAGCAGCGGGGAAGACAGGACCGAGACCCAGTACTTC
size: -; V: TRBV27; J: TRBJ1-4; D: TRBD1; CDR3: CASWDRDEKLFF; DNA: TGTGCCAGTTGGGACAGGGACGAAAAACTGTTTTTT
size: once; V: TRBV19; J: TRBJ1-4; D: -; CDR3: CASSREYFGKLFF; DNA: TGTGCCAGTAGTCGGGAGTACTTCGGAAAACTGTTTTTT
size: -; V: TRBV6-4; J: TRBJ2-2; D: -; CDR3: CASSHSTNTGELFF; DNA: TGTGCCAGCAGTCATAGTACTAACACCGGGGAGCTGTTTTTT
size: -; V: TRBV6-1; J: TRBJ2-7; D: TRBD1; CDR3: CASRGTGGYEQYF; DNA: TGTGCCAGCAGAGGGACAGGGGGCTACGAGCAGTACTTC
size: -; V: TRBV28; J: TRBJ1-5; D: TRBD1; CDR3: CASSPGGQPQHF; DNA: TGTGCCAGCAGCCCAGGGGGCCAGCCCCAGCATTTT
size: -; V: TRBV30; J: TRBJ1-3; D: -; CDR3: CAWSQGLTSSGNTIYF; DNA: TGTGCCTGGAGCCAAGGACTGACGAGCTCTGGAAACACCATATATTTT
size: -; V: TRBV10-3; J: TRBJ2-1; D: TRBD2; CDR3: CAIGSSGNMNEQFF; DNA: TGTGCCATAGGATCTAGCGGGAACATGAATGAGCAGTTCTTC
size: -; V: TRBV4-3; J: TRBJ1-1; D: TRBD1; CDR3: CASSQDRDRNTEAFF; DNA: TGCGCCAGCAGCCAAGATCGGGACAGGAACACTGAAGCTTTCTTT
size: -; V: TRBV10-3; J: TRBJ2-3; D: -; CDR3: CAISESSEASTDTQYF; DNA: TGTGCCATCAGTGAGTCGTCGGAGGCGTCGACAGATACGCAGTATTTT
size: -; V: TRBV7-2; J: TRBJ1-5; D: -; CDR3: CASSSAGLGNQPQHF; DNA: TGTGCCAGCAGCTCCGCCGGTCTAGGCAATCAGCCCCAGCATTTT
size: -; V: TRBV5-4; J: TRBJ1-2; D: -; CDR3: CASSLDSLGYTF; DNA: TGTGCCAGCAGCTTGGATAGTCTTGGCTACACCTTC
size: -; V: TRBV9; J: TRBJ2-6; D: -; CDR3: CASSVAAGANVLTF; DNA: TGTGCCAGCAGCGTAGCGGCTGGGGCCAACGTCCTGACTTTC
size: -; V: TRBV15; J: TRBJ1-2; D: -; CDR3: CATSRDYGQGLGGYTF; DNA: TGTGCCACCAGCAGAGACTATGGTCAGGGGCTAGGTGGCTACACCTTC
size: -; V: TRBV5-1; J: TRBJ2-7; D: TRBD1; CDR3: CASSSSTGSYEQYF; DNA: TGCGCCAGCAGCTCCTCGACAGGGTCCTACGAGCAGTACTTC
size: -; V: TRBV9; J: TRBJ2-7; D: TRBD2; CDR3: CASSFSWEGYEQYF; DNA: TGTGCCAGCAGCTTCTCTTGGGAGGGCTACGAGCAGTACTTC
size: -; V: TRBV19; J: TRBJ2-2; D: -; CDR3: CASNRYSTGELFF; DNA: TGTGCCAGTAATCGGTACAGCACCGGGGAGCTGTTTTTT
size: once; V: TRBV14; J: TRBJ2-7; D: TRBD1; CDR3: CASSHLQGVTYGEQYF; DNA: TGTGCCAGCAGCCATCTCCAGGGGGTTACCTACGGGGAGCAGTACTTC
size: once; V: TRBV2; J: TRBJ1-2; D: -; CDR3: CASSEGTFNYGYTF; DNA: TGTGCCAGCAGTGAGGGCACCTTCAACTATGGCTACACCTTC
size: -; V: TRBV19; J: TRBJ2-7; D: TRBD2; CDR3: CATQQTSGPYEQYF; DNA: TGTGCCACCCAACAGACTAGCGGGCCCTACGAGCAGTACTTC
size: -; V: TRBV7-8; J: TRBJ2-7; D: TRBD1; CDR3: CASSPGTGGVYEQYF; DNA: TGTGCCAGCAGCCCGGGGACAGGTGGTGTCTACGAGCAGTACTTC
size: few; V: TRBV5-5; J: TRBJ1-5; D: -; CDR3: CASSLSPGSNQPQHF; DNA: TGTGCCAGCAGCTTGTCTCCCGGTAGCAATCAGCCCCAGCATTTT
size: -; V: TRBV5-6; J: TRBJ2-7; D: -; CDR3: CASSLQPDSYEQYF; DNA: TGTGCCAGCAGCCTTCAACCAGACAGCTACGAGCAGTACTTC
size: -; V: TRBV6-5; J: TRBJ2-7; D: TRBD2; CDR3: CASSYLTSGSYEQYF; DNA: TGTGCCAGCAGTTACCTGACTAGCGGGAGCTACGAGCAGTACTTC
size: -; V: TRBV5-1; J: TRBJ2-1; D: -; CDR3: CASSLGDFYNEQFF; DNA: TGCGCCAGCAGCTTGGGGGACTTTTACAATGAGCAGTTCTTC
size: -; V: TRBV11-3; J: TRBJ2-3; D: TRBD2; CDR3: CASSLDRLAGSPDTQYF; DNA: TGTGCCAGCAGCTTAGATAGGCTAGCGGGGAGTCCAGATACGCAGTATTTT
size: -; V: TRBV5-1; J: TRBJ1-2; D: -; CDR3: CASSLNGGGNYGYTF; DNA: TGCGCCAGCAGCTTGAACGGAGGAGGAAACTATGGCTACACCTTC